The clone carrying this T cell receptor (beta chain) was seen at least ten times. Its antigen remains unidentified. These data are taken from a study of beta chain features in type 1 diabetes. Study-wide results and caveats: All four CD4+ subsets of Type 1 diabetes patients contained TCRB CDR3s that were moderately but significantly shorter.

The CDR3 runs 16 residues. Germline-derived CDR1 and CDR2 are SGHDT and YYEEEE. V lost 4 bases, J lost 0 bases, and 11 bases lay in between. The study reverse transcribed the entire isolated RNA, so it sequenced expressed TCRB transcripts. Clones were read by immunoSEQ multiplex PCR, and TCRdb kept only the in-frame ones, dropping some. The repertoire holds 300,000 or so clones, with around 9.3% as singletons. The V and J genes are TRBV5-6 and TRBJ2-6; either TRBD1 or TRBD2 may fit D (6 bases each). The clonotype was recovered from a man younger than 40 with type 1 diabetes. The sequencing input was central memory CD4+ T cells from blood. CDR3 sequence: CASSRRGSSGANVLTF. CDR3 coding DNA: TGTGCCAGCAGCCGGAGGGGGAGCTCTGGGGCCAACGTCCTGACTTTC.